The clone carrying this T cell receptor (beta chain) was detected only once. Looked up from germline, CDR1 is MDHEN and CDR2 is SYDVKM. The germline V and J ends were trimmed by 3 bases and 0 bases, with 15 bases remaining between them. The CDR3 extends over 17 amino acids. This sample stems from a study of blood T cell repertoires in COVID-19. Profiled with immunoSEQ multiplex PCR; TCRdb holds only in-frame clones, not every one. The profile shows around 230,000 clones, roughly nine tenths of them singletons. This receptor was taken from a woman under 40 with acute COVID-19. The sequencing input was PBMCs or T cells enriched from blood (not recorded which). This chain joins TRBV28 and TRBJ1-3; maybe TRBD1 (5 bases). The CDR3 region has the DNA TGTGCCAGCAGTTTGCTTCTTAGGGGCCCCTCTGGAAACACCATATATTTT. Translated: CASSLLLRGPSGNTIYF.